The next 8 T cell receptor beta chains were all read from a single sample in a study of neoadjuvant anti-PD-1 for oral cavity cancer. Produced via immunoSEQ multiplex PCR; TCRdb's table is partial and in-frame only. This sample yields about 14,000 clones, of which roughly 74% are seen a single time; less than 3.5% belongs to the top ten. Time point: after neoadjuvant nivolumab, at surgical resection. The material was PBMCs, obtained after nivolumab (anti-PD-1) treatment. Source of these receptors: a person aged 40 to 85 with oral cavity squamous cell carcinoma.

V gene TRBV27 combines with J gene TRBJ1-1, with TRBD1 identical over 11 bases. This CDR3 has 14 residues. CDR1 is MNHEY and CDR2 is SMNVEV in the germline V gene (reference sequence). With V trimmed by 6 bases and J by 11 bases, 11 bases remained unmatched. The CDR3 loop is CASRRTGGNRSAFF. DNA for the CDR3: TGTGCCAGCAGAAGGACAGGGGGCAATAGATCGGCTTTCTTT.

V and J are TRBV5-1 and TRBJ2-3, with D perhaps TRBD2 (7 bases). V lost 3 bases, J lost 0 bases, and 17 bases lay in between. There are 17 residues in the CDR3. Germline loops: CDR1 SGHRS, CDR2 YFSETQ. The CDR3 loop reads CASSSVGGSGSTDTQYF. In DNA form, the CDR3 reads TGCGCCAGCAGCTCGGTAGGGGGTAGCGGGAGCACAGATACGCAGTATTTT.

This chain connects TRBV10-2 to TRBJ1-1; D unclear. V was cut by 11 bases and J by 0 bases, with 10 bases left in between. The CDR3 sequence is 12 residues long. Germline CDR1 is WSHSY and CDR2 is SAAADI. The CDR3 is CASSRMNTEAFF. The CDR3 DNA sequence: TGCGCCTCCTCACGGATGAACACTGAAGCTTTCTTT.

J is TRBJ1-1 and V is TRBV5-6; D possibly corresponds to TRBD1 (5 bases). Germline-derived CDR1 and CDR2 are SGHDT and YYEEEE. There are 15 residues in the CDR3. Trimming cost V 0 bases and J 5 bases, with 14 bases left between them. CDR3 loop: CASSLAGQGWTEAFF. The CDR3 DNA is TGTGCCAGCAGCTTGGCCGGGCAGGGTTGGACTGAAGCTTTCTTT. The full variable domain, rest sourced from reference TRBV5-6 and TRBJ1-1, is DAGVTQSPTHLIKTRGQQVTLRCSPKSGHDTVSWYQQALGQGPQFIFQYYEEEERQRGNFPDRFSGHQFPNYSSELNVNALLLGDSALYLCASSLAGQGWTEAFFGQGTRLTVV.

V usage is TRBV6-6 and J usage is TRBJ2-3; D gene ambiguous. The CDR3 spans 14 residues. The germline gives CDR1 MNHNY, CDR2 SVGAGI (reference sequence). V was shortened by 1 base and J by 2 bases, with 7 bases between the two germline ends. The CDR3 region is CASSYLRNTDTQYF. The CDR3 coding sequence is TGTGCCAGCAGTTACTTACGCAACACAGATACGCAGTATTTT.

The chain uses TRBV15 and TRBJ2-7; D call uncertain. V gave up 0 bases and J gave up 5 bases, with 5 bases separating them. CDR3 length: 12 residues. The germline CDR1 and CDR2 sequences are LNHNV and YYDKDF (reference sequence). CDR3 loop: CATSRDNNEQYF. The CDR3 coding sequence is TGTGCCACCAGCAGAGATAACAACGAGCAGTACTTC.

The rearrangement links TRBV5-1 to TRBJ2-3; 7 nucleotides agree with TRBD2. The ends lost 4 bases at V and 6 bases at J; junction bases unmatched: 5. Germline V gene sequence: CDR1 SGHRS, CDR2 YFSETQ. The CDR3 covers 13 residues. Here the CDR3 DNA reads TGCGCCAGCAGCCCGGGACTACCCGATACGCAGTATTTT. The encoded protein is CASSPGLPDTQYF.

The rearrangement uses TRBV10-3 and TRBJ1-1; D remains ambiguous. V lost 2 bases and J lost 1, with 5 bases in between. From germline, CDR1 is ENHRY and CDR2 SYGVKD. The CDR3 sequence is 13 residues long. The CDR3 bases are TGTGCCATCAGTGAGACACCGAACACTGAAGCTTTCTTT. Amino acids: CAISETPNTEAFF.